The 14 T cell receptor beta chains in this list originate from one sample, sequenced in a study of cytomegalovirus exposure and HLA in healthy donors (dated by TCRdb to 2015 to 2018). To prepare the library, the immunoSEQ multiplex PCR assay was applied. The multiplex PCR relied on a mix of 60 forward primers for TCR Vbeta segments and 13 reverse primers for TCR Jbeta segments. In TCRdb, the immuneACCESS table is reduced to in-frame sequences with V and J assigned. These tables do not hold every clone; where another copy was compared, an unresolved V gene accounts for under half, and the others remain unexplained. The sample table shows around 150,000 clones, and about four fifths are seen once. Over 4% of the sample comes from the top ten. The sequencing sample was made of PBMCs. The source of these receptors is a man between 25 and 39 years old in good health.

This clone has more than one count but fewer than ten. This chain uses TRBV7-3 with TRBJ2-1; no clear D. The V gene's germline CDR1 is SGHTA and CDR2 FQGTGA. The CDR3 loop spans 17 amino acids. Trimming cost V 2 bases and J 0 bases, with 14 bases left between them. Here the CDR3 DNA reads TGTGCCAGCAGCTTATGGGTTGCGGCTAGCTCCTACAATGAGCAGTTCTTC. This sequence encodes CASSLWVAASSYNEQFF.

This clone was picked up a small number of times. One end of the junction varies from germline; a read error may be responsible. This chain uses TRBV7-9 with TRBJ1-3; 9 nucleotides agree with TRBD1. Germline assignment: CDR1 SEHNR and CDR2 FQNEAQ (reference sequence). The CDR3 is 14 amino acids. CDR3 protein: CSSSYLGQGHTIYF. The DNA of the CDR3 is TGTTCCAGCAGCTACCTGGGACAGGGACACACCATATATTTT. Together with reference TRBV7-9 and TRBJ1-3, the CDR3 gives the full variable domain: DTGVSQNPRHKITKRGQNVTFRCDPISEHNRLYWYRQTLGQGPEFLTYFQNEAQLEKSRLLSDRFSAERPKGSFSTLEIQRTEQGDSAMYLCSSSYLGQGHTIYFGEGSWLTVV.

The chain has TRBV14 and TRBJ1-1, with D unresolved. CDR3 length equals 16 residues. V lost 1 base and J 0 bases, leaving 12 bases between the germline ends. Germline V CDR1 and CDR2: SGHDN, FVKESK. The chain's CDR3 is CASSQALRGLNTEAFF. For the CDR3, the DNA is TGTGCCAGCAGCCAAGCCCTAAGAGGGTTGAACACTGAAGCTTTCTTT. The entire variable domain, with the rest obtained from reference TRBV14 and TRBJ1-1, is as follows: EAGVTQFPSHSVIEKGQTVTLRCDPISGHDNLYWYRRVMGKEIKFLLHFVKESKQDESGMPNNRFLAERTGGTYSTLKVQPAELEDSGVYFCASSQALRGLNTEAFFGQGTRLTVV.

Relative to its sample, this clone is medium-sized (0.01 to 0.1%). The CDR3 spells CASRRQGPNEQFF. CDR3 in DNA: TGTGCCAGTCGGAGACAGGGGCCCAATGAGCAGTTCTTC. The chain couples TRBV19 to TRBJ2-1; 8 bases align to TRBD1. Germline V gene lookup returns CDR1 LNHDA and CDR2 SQIVND (reference sequence). The CDR3 sequence is 13 residues long. With 8 bases clipped from V and 6 bases from J, the junction kept 6 bases outside the gene matches.

J is TRBJ2-1 and V is TRBV9; TRBD2 matches at 9 bases. The CDR3 consists of 16 residues. Germline V lookup: CDR1 SGDLS, CDR2 YYNGEE. J lost 6 bases, V lost 3 bases, and 10 bases had no gene match. CDR3 bases: TGTGCCAGCAGCGCCGGGTTAGCGGGAGAGGGCAATGAGCAGTTCTTC. Its translation: CASSAGLAGEGNEQFF.

The chain recombines TRBV15 with TRBJ1-2, with a possible D match to TRBD1 (6 bases). Germline V gives CDR1 LNHNV, CDR2 YYDKDF (reference sequence). Trimming left V 1 base short and J 5 bases short, with 14 bases between. CDR3 length: 15 amino acids. Here the CDR3 DNA reads TGTGCCACCAGCAGAGGGGGGGGCCGCGGTTATGGCTACACCTTC. Residues: CATSRGGGRGYGYTF.

The genes are TRBV9 and TRBJ1-1, with D possibly TRBD1 on 6 matching bases. Trimming pared 3 bases from V and 8 bases from J, leaving 14 bases between. Germline lookup yields CDR1 SGDLS and CDR2 YYNGEE. This CDR3 is 13 amino acids long. CDR3 loop: CASSAWTDKEAFF. CDR3 in DNA: TGTGCCAGCAGCGCCTGGACAGACAAGGAAGCTTTCTTT.

The chain couples TRBV21-1 to TRBJ2-3; the table names TRBD2, a call not compared with the DNA. TRBV21-1 is termed a pseudogene. This CDR3 comprises 18 residues. The CDR3 nucleotides are TGTGCCAGCAGCACCTGGGGAGCTAAAGGTAATTGGGCGGATACGCAGTATTTT. As protein: CASSTWGAKGNWADTQYF.

This clone was seen a few times. J is TRBJ1-4 and V is TRBV5-1; TRBD1 matches 7 bases. With 0 bases clipped from V and 3 bases from J, the junction kept 8 bases outside the gene matches. The CDR3 runs to 17 residues. Germline loops: CDR1 SGHRS, CDR2 YFSETQ. This CDR3 reads CASSLAIRGQSNEKLFF. The CDR3 region has the DNA TGCGCCAGCAGCTTGGCGATAAGGGGACAGTCTAATGAAAAACTGTTTTTT.

V and J are TRBV7-2 and TRBJ1-2; 8 positions match TRBD1. Germline V gene lookup returns CDR1 SGHTA and CDR2 FQGNSA. CDR3 length: 14 amino acids. J gave up 3 bases and V 4 bases, and 4 bases lay outside the gene matches. Written as DNA, the CDR3 is TGTGCCAGCAGCTGGACAGGGAGTCACTATGGCTACACCTTC. Protein product: CASSWTGSHYGYTF.

This sequence joins TRBV5-4 and TRBJ2-7, with 7 bases matching TRBD2. The CDR3 runs 14 residues. J was trimmed by 2 bases and V by 3 bases; bases with no gene match: 5. Germline V gene sequence: CDR1 SGHNT, CDR2 YYREEE (reference sequence). The CDR3 DNA reads TGTGCCAGCAGCTGGGAGGGAGGCACCTACGAGCAGTACTTC. Protein: CASSWEGGTYEQYF.

The chain uses TRBV5-5 and TRBJ2-7; TRBD2 is a possible D gene (5 bases). V gave up 0 bases and J gave up 2 bases, with 9 bases separating them. There are 14 residues in the CDR3. Germline V gives CDR1 SGHKS, CDR2 YYEKEE (reference sequence). This CDR3 reads CASSLGSGAYEQYF. The CDR3 region has the DNA TGTGCCAGCAGCTTGGGGAGCGGCGCCTACGAGCAGTACTTC.

The CDR3 nucleotides are TGCGCCAGCAGCTCCACCGGGACTAGCGGCAATGAGCAGTTCTTC. This codes for CASSSTGTSGNEQFF. This sequence joins TRBV5-1 and TRBJ2-1; 11 bases align to TRBD2. The CDR3 sequence is 15 residues long. CDR1 is SGHRS, CDR2 YFSETQ, per germline. V gave up 3 bases and J gave up 6 bases; unmatched junction bases: 5.

V is TRBV6-5 and J is TRBJ2-7; D unresolved. V was shortened by 6 bases and J by 7 bases, with 16 bases between the two germline ends. CDR1 is MNHEY and CDR2 is SVGAGI in the germline V gene. This CDR3 comprises 13 residues. In DNA, the CDR3 is TGTGCCAGCAGACCCGGCTCGACGCGGGAGCAGTACTTC. Its protein is CASRPGSTREQYF.